This TCR beta chain was captured by sequencing in a study of blood T cell repertoires in COVID-19. Study as a whole: The samples span acute and convalescent COVID-19 from the United States, Italy and Spain.

Germline V gene sequence: CDR1 ENHRY, CDR2 SYGVKD. CDR3 length: 16 residues. Trimming removed 0 bases from V and 5 bases from J, with 11 bases in between. The table came from immunoSEQ multiplex PCR; TCRdb's copy has only in-frame clones and leaves some out. The data contain 55,000 to 95,000 clones, roughly 80% of them singletons. The genes are TRBV10-3 and TRBJ1-6, with D possibly being TRBD1 (6 bases). This receptor was taken from a woman aged 60-75 years with acute or convalescent COVID-19. Sequencing was performed on peripheral blood. CDR3 in DNA: TGTGCCATCAGTGAGTCAGCGGGACAAGATAATTCACCCCTCCACTTT. Translating it yields CAISESAGQDNSPLHF.